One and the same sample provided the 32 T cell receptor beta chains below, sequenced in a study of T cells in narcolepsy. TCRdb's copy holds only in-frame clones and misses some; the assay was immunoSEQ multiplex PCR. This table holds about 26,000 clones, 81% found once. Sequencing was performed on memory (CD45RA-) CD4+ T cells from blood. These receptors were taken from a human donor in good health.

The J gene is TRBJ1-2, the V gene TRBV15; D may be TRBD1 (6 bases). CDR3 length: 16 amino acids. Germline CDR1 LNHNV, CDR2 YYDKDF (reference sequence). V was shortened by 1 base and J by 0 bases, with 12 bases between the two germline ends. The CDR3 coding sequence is TGTGCCACCAGCAGAGGGGGGCAGGGAACTAACTATGGCTACACCTTC. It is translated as CATSRGGQGTNYGYTF. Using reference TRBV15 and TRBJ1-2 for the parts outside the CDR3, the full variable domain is DAMVIQNPRYQVTQFGKPVTLSCSQTLNHNVMYWYQQKSSQAPKLLFHYYDKDFNNEADTPDNFQSRRPNTSFCFLDIRSPGLGDTAMYLCATSRGGQGTNYGYTFGSGTRLTVV.

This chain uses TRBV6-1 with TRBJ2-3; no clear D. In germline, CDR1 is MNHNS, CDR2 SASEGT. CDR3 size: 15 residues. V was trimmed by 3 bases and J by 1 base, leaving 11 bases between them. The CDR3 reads CASSDPGRGTDTQYF. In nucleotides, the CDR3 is TGTGCCAGCAGTGACCCGGGCCGTGGCACAGATACGCAGTATTTT.

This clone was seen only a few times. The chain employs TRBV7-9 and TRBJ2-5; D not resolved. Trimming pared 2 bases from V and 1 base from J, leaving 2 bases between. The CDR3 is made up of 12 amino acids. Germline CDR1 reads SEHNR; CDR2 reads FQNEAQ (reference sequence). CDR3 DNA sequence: TGTGCCAGCAGCTTACTCCAAGAGACCCAGTACTTC. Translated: CASSLLQETQYF.

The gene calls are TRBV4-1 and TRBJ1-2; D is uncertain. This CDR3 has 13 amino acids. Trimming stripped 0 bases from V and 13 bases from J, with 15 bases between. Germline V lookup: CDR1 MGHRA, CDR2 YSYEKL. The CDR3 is CASSQDSHRTGTF. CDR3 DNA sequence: TGCGCCAGCAGCCAAGACTCTCACCGGACTGGCACCTTC.

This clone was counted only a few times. The CDR3 DNA is TGTGCCAGCAGCCAAGATCCCCGGACAGGGAATGGCTACACCTTC. It yields the protein CASSQDPRTGNGYTF. The V and J genes are TRBV4-2 and TRBJ1-2; 8 bases are a match to TRBD1. CDR3 length: 15 amino acids. CDR1 and CDR2 (germline): LGHNA, YNFKEQ. The V segment lost 0 bases and the J segment 6 bases; nucleotides outside the gene matches: 6.

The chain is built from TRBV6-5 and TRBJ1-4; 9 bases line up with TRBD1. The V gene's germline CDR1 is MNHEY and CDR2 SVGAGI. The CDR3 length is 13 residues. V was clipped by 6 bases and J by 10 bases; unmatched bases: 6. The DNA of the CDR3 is TGTGCCAGCAGACAGGGGGCGCGAGGAAAACTGTTTTTT. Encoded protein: CASRQGARGKLFF.

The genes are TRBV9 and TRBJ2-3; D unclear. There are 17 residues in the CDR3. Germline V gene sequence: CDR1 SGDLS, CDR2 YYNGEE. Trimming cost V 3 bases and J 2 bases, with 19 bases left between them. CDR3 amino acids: CASSDAPWHSNTDTQYF. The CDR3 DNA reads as TGTGCCAGCAGCGACGCGCCGTGGCATTCGAACACAGATACGCAGTATTTT.

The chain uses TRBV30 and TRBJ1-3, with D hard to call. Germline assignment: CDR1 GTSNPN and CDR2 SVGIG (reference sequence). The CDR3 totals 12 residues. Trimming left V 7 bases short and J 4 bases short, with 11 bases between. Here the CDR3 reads CASTAGGNTIYF. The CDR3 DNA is TGTGCCTCTACTGCCGGGGGAAACACCATATATTTT.

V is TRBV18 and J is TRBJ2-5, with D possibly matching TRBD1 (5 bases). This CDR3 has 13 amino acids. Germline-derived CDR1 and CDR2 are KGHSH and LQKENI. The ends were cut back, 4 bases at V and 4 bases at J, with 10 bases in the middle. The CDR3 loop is CASSLNTGETQYF. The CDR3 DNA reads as TGTGCCAGCTCACTTAACACAGGAGAGACCCAGTACTTC.

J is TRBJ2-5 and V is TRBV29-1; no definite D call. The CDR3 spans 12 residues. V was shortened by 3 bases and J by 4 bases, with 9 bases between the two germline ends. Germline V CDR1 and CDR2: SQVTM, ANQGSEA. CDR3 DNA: TGCAGCGTTGAGACCGGTGGAGAGACCCAGTACTTC. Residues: CSVETGGETQYF.

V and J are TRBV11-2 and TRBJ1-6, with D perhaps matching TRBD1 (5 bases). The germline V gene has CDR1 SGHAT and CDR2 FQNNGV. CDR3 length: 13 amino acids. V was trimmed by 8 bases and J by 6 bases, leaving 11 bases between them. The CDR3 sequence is CASSGGPNSPLHF. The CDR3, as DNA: TGTGCCAGCTCGGGGGGACCTAATTCACCCCTCCACTTT.

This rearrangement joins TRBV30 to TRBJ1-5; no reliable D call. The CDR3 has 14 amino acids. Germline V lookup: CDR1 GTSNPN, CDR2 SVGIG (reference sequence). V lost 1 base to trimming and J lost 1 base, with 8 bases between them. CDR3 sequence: CAWSGSRSNQPQHF. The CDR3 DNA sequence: TGTGCCTGGAGTGGGAGCAGAAGCAATCAGCCCCAGCATTTT. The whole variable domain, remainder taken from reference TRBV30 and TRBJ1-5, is SQTIHQWPATLVQPVGSPLSLECTVEGTSNPNLYWYRQAAGRGLQLLFYSVGIGQISSEVPQNLSASRPQDRQFILSSKKLLLSDSGFYLCAWSGSRSNQPQHFGDGTRLSIL.

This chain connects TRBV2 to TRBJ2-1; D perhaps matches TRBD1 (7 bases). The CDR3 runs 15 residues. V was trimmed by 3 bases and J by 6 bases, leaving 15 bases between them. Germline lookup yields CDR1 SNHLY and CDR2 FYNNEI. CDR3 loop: CASSDVGQGGNEQFF. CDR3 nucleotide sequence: TGTGCCAGCAGTGATGTCGGGCAGGGGGGCAATGAGCAGTTCTTC. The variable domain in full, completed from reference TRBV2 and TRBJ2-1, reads EPEVTQTPSHQVTQMGQEVILRCVPISNHLYFYWYRQILGQKVEFLVSFYNNEISEKSEIFDDQFSVERPDGSNFTLKIRSTKLEDSAMYFCASSDVGQGGNEQFFGPGTRLTVL.

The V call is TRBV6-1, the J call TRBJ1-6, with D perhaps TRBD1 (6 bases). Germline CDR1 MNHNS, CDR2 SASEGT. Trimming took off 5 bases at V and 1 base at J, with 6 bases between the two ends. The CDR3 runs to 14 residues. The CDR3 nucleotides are TGTGCCAGCAGTACAGGGTCCTATAATTCACCCCTCCACTTT. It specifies CASSTGSYNSPLHF.

CDR3 amino acids: CSVDRASDTQYF. For the CDR3, the DNA is TGCAGCGTTGATCGCGCTTCGGATACGCAGTATTTT. The gene calls are TRBV29-1 and TRBJ2-3; D unclear. Germline loops: CDR1 SQVTM, CDR2 ANQGSEA. V lost 3 bases and J lost 6, with 10 bases in between. The CDR3 length is 12 residues.

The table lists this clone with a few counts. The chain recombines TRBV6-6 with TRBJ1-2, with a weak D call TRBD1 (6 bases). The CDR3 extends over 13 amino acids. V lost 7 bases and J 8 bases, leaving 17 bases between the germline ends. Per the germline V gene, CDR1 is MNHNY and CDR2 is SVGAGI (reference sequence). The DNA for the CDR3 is TGTGCCAGCACTCGACAGGAGCAAGGAGGCTACACCTTC. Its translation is CASTRQEQGGYTF.

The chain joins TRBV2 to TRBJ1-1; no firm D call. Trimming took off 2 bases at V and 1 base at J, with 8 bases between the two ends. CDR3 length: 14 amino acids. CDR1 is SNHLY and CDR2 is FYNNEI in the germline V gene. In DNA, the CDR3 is TGTGCCAGCAGTGAAAGGTGGGGGAACACTGAAGCTTTCTTT. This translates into CASSERWGNTEAFF.

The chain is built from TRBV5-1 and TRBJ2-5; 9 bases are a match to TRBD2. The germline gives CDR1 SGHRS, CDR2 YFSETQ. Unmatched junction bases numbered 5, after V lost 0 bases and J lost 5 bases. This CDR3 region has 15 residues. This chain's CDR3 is CASSLAAGGLETQYF. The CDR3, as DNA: TGCGCCAGCAGCTTGGCGGCGGGGGGGCTGGAGACCCAGTACTTC. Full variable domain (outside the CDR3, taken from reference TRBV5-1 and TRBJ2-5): KAGVTQTPRYLIKTRGQQVTLSCSPISGHRSVSWYQQTPGQGLQFLFEYFSETQRNKGNFPGRFSGRQFSNSRSEMNVSTLELGDSALYLCASSLAAGGLETQYFGPGTRLLVL.

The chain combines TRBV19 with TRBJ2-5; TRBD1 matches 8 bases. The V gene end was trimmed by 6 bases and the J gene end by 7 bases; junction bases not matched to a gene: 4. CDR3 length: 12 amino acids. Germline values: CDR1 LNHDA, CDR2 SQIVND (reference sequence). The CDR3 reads CASSPGTGTQYF. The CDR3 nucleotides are TGTGCCAGTAGCCCCGGGACAGGGACCCAGTACTTC. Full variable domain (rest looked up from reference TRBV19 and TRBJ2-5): DGGITQSPKYLFRKEGQNVTLSCEQNLNHDAMYWYRQDPGQGLRLIYYSQIVNDFQKGDIAEGYSVSREKKESFPLTVTSAQKNPTAFYLCASSPGTGTQYFGPGTRLLVL.

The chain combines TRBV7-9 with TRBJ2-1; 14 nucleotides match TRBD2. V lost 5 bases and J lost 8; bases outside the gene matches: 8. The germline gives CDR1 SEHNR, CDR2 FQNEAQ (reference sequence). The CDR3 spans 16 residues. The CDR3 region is CASSPGLAGAWDEQFF. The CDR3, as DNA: TGTGCCAGCAGCCCGGGACTAGCGGGGGCTTGGGATGAGCAGTTCTTC.

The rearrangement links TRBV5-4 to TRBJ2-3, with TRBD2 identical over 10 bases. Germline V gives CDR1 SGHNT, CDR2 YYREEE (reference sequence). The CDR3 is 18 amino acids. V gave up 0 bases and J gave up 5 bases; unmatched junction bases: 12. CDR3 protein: CASSLGERGGKTRDTQYF. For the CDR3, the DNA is TGTGCCAGCAGCTTGGGGGAGCGGGGGGGCAAAACCAGAGATACGCAGTATTTT.

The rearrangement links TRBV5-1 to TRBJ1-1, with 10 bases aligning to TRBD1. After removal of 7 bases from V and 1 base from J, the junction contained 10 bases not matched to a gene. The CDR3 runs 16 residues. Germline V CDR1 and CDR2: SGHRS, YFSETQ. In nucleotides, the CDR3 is TGCGCCAGCCGCTGGACAGGGGGGAGGAGGAACACTGAAGCTTTCTTT. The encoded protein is CASRWTGGRRNTEAFF.

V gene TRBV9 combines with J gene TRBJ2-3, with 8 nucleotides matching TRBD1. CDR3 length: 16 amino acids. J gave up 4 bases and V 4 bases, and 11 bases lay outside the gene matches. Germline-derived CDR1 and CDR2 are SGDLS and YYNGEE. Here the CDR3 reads CASSFTGGTGADTQYF. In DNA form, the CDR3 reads TGTGCCAGCAGCTTCACAGGGGGAACGGGCGCAGATACGCAGTATTTT.

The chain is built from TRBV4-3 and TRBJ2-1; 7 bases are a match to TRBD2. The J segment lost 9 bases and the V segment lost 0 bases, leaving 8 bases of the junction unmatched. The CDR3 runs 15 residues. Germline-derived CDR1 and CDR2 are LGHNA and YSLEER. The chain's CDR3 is CASSQEAGVATEQFF. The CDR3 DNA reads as TGCGCCAGCAGCCAAGAGGCGGGGGTCGCCACTGAGCAGTTCTTC.

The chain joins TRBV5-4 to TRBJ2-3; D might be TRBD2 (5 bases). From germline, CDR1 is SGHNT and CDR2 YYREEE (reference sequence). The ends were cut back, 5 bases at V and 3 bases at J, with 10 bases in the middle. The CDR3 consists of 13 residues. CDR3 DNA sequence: TGTGCCAGCAGGGACCGGGGTACAGATACGCAGTATTTT. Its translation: CASRDRGTDTQYF.

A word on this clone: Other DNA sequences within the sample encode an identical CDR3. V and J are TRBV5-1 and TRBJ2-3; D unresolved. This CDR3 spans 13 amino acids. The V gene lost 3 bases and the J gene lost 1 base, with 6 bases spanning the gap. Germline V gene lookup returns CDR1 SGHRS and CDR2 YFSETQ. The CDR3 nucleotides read TGCGCCAGCAGCTCCCAGGGCACAGATACGCAGTATTTT. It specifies CASSSQGTDTQYF. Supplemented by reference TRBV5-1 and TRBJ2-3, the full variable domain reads KAGVTQTPRYLIKTRGQQVTLSCSPISGHRSVSWYQQTPGQGLQFLFEYFSETQRNKGNFPGRFSGRQFSNSRSEMNVSTLELGDSALYLCASSSQGTDTQYFGPGTRLTVL.

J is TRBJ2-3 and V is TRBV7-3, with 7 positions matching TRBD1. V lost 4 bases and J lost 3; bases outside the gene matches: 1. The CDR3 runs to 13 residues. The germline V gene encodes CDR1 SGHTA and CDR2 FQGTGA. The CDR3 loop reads CASSSGQTDTQYF. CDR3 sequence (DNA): TGTGCCAGCAGCTCGGGACAGACAGATACGCAGTATTTT.

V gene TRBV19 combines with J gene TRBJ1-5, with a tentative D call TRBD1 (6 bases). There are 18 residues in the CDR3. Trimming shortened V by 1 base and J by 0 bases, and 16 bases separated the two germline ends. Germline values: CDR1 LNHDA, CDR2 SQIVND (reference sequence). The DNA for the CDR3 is TGTGCCAGTAGTATAGGTAGTAGGGGGGGGTATAGCAATCAGCCCCAGCATTTT. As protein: CASSIGSRGGYSNQPQHF.

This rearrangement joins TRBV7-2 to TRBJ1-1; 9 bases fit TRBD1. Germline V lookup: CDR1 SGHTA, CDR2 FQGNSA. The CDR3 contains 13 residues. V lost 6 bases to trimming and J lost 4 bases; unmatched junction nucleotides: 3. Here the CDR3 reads CASRQGAGTEAFF. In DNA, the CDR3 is TGTGCCAGCAGACAGGGGGCGGGCACTGAAGCTTTCTTT.

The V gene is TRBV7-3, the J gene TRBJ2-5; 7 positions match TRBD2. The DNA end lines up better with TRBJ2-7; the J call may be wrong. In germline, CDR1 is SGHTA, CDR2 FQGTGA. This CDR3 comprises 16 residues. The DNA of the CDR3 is TGTGCCAGCAGCAGAAGCCGTTCTAGCGGATCCTACGAGCAGTACTTC. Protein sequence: CASSRSRSSGSYEQYF.

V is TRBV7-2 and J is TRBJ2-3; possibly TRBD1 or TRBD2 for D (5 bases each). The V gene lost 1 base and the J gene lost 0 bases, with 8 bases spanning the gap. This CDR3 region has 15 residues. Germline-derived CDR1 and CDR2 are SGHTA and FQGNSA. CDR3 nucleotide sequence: TGTGCCAGCAGCTTAGTGGGGACGAGCACAGATACGCAGTATTTT. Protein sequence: CASSLVGTSTDTQYF.

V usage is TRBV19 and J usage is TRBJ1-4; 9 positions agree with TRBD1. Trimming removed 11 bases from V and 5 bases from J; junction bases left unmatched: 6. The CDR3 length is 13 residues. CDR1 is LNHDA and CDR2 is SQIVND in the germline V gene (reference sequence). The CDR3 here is CASSGTGNEKLFF. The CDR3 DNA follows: TGTGCCTCGTCCGGGACAGGGAATGAAAAACTGTTTTTT.